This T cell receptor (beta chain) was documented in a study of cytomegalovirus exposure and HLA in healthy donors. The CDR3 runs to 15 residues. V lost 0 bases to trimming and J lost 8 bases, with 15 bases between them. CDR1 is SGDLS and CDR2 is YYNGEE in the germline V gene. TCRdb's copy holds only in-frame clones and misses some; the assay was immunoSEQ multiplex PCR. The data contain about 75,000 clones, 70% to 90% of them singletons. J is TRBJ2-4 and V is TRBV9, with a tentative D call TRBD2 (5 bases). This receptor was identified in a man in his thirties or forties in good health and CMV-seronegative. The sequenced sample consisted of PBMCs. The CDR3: CASSVEGDRDDIQYF. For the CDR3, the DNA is TGTGCCAGCAGCGTAGAGGGAGACCGTGATGACATTCAGTACTTC.